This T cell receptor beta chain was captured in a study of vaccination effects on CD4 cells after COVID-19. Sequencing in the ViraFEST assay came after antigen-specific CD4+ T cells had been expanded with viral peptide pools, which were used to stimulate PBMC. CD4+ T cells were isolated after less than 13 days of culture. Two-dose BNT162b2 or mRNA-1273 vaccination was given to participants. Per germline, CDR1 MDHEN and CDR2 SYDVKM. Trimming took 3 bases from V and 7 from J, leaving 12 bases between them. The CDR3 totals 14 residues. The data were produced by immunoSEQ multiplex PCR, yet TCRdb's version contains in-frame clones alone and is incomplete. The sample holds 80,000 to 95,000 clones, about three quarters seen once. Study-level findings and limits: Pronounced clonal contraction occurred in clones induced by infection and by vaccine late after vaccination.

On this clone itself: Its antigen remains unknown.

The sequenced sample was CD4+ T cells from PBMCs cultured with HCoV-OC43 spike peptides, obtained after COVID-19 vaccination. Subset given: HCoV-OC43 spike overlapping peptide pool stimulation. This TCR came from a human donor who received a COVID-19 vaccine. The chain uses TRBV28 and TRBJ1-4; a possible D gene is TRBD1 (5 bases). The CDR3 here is CASSFRGVREKLFF. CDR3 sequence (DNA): TGTGCCAGCAGTTTTCGGGGCGTCCGTGAAAAACTGTTTTTT.